Shown below are 27 T cell receptor beta chains from a single sample sequenced in a study of cytomegalovirus exposure and HLA in healthy donors. Primers for the PCR totalled 60 Vbeta and 13 Jbeta. The data were produced by immunoSEQ multiplex PCR, yet TCRdb's version contains in-frame clones alone and is incomplete. The table includes roughly 140,000 clones, 60% to 85% detected once. The source material was PBMCs. These receptors were collected from a woman aged 40 to 50 in good health and CMV-seropositive.

The chain couples TRBV4-2 to TRBJ1-4, with D unclear. CDR1 and CDR2 (germline): LGHNA, YNFKEQ. Between the trimmed V and J ends, which lost 1 base and 5 bases, there was a span of 11 bases. The CDR3 totals 15 residues. The CDR3 here is CASSQVSGPNEKLFF. The CDR3 nucleotides read TGTGCCAGCAGCCAAGTATCCGGTCCCAATGAAAAACTGTTTTTT.

This clone was counted only a few times. This chain joins TRBV6-1 and TRBJ1-6; no reliable D call. With 6 bases removed from V and 10 bases from J, the gap between germline ends came to 16 bases. Germline values: CDR1 MNHNS, CDR2 SASEGT. This CDR3 has 14 amino acids. This CDR3 reads CASRAGSAGSPLHF. CDR3 DNA sequence: TGTGCCAGCAGGGCCGGGTCCGCTGGATCACCCCTCCACTTT.

The V and J genes are TRBV19 and TRBJ1-6, with TRBD1 as a possible D gene (6 bases). Germline lookup yields CDR1 LNHDA and CDR2 SQIVND (reference sequence). The CDR3 is 16 amino acids. Trimming removed 3 bases at V and 3 bases at J, with 12 bases between. CDR3 nucleotide sequence: TGTGCCAGTAGTATCCCCCAGGGGATCTATAATTCACCCCTCCACTTT. Translation gives CASSIPQGIYNSPLHF.

The chain combines TRBV7-9 with TRBJ2-2, with D perhaps TRBD1 (5 bases). The germline CDR1 and CDR2 sequences are SEHNR and FQNEAQ (reference sequence). Between the trimmed V and J ends, which lost 3 bases and 3 bases, there was a span of 8 bases. This CDR3 has 14 amino acids. CDR3 nucleotides: TGTGCCAGCAGCTTTCAGGGCGACACCGGGGAGCTGTTTTTT. Translation gives CASSFQGDTGELFF. Full variable domain (remainder filled in from reference TRBV7-9 and TRBJ2-2): DTGVSQNPRHKITKRGQNVTFRCDPISEHNRLYWYRQTLGQGPEFLTYFQNEAQLEKSRLLSDRFSAERPKGSFSTLEIQRTEQGDSAMYLCASSFQGDTGELFFGEGSRLTVL.

This clone was observed a single time. The genes are TRBV19 and TRBJ2-1, with 10 nucleotides matching TRBD2. The trim removed 2 bases at V and 4 bases at J, leaving 5 bases unmatched. Germline-derived CDR1 and CDR2 are LNHDA and SQIVND (reference sequence). CDR3 size: 16 residues. CDR3 sequence reads: CASSISGGAPYNEQFF. The CDR3 DNA follows: TGTGCCAGTAGTATAAGCGGGGGGGCTCCATACAATGAGCAGTTCTTC.

This chain links TRBV7-5 with TRBJ2-3; the D segment call TRBD2 is taken from the table without a DNA check. TRBV7-5 is described as a pseudogene. CDR3 length equals 17 residues. As DNA, the CDR3 is TGTGTCAGAAGCTTAGGGGTAGCGGGGGCCTTTGGAGATACGCAGTATTTT. The encoded protein is CVRSLGVAGAFGDTQYF.

The chain is built from TRBV6-5 and TRBJ2-3; perhaps TRBD2 as D (5 bases). CDR3 length equals 15 residues. CDR1 is MNHEY, CDR2 SVGAGI, per germline. V shed 6 bases and J shed 4 bases, with 17 bases lying between them. CDR3 in amino acids: CASRPLGLAADTQYF. CDR3 sequence (DNA): TGTGCCAGCAGACCCCTCGGCCTAGCCGCAGATACGCAGTATTTT.

This chain links TRBV7-6 with TRBJ2-1; TRBD2 matches 16 bases. This CDR3 is 18 amino acids long. Germline V CDR1 and CDR2: SGHVS, FNYEAQ. V shed 6 bases, J shed 0 bases, and the junction held 5 bases outside the gene matches. The CDR3 sequence is CASSSGLAGGSSYNEQFF. In nucleotides, the CDR3 is TGTGCCAGCAGTTCGGGACTAGCGGGGGGGAGCTCCTACAATGAGCAGTTCTTC.

This clone appeared a few times. The chain uses TRBV7-9 and TRBJ2-3, with a possible D match to TRBD1 (5 bases). Germline CDR1 is SEHNR and CDR2 is FQNEAQ (reference sequence). The CDR3 consists of 13 residues. V was pared by 1 base and J by 3 bases, with 5 bases between. The CDR3 reads CASSLGQTDTQYF. CDR3 nucleotide sequence: TGTGCCAGCAGCTTAGGACAGACAGATACGCAGTATTTT.

The V and J genes are TRBV18 and TRBJ1-2; unclear D gene. In germline, CDR1 is KGHSH, CDR2 LQKENI. V gave up 6 bases and J gave up 7 bases, with 12 bases separating them. The CDR3 runs to 12 residues. CDR3 sequence: CASSLASGGYTF. For the CDR3, the DNA is TGTGCCAGCTCGCTAGCGTCCGGTGGCTACACCTTC.

Written as DNA, the CDR3 is TGTGCCAGCAGCTTGGCTGCAGGAATGGAAGCTTTCTTT. Its protein product is CASSLAAGMEAFF. The rearrangement joins TRBV5-4 to TRBJ1-1; no reliable D call. CDR1 is SGHNT, CDR2 YYREEE, per germline (reference sequence). The CDR3 spans 13 residues. V was clipped by 0 bases and J by 8 bases, with 11 bases between them.

The V gene is TRBV4-1, the J gene TRBJ2-3, with 7 bases aligning to TRBD1. The CDR3 spans 16 residues. After removal of 0 bases from V and 4 bases from J, the junction contained 7 bases not matched to a gene. Germline CDR1 and CDR2: MGHRA and YSYEKL. The CDR3 spells CASSQDPDRAADTQYF. The DNA for the CDR3 is TGCGCCAGCAGCCAAGATCCAGACAGGGCTGCAGATACGCAGTATTTT.

This clone came up once. The rearrangement links TRBV5-1 to TRBJ1-1; D might be TRBD1 (5 bases). The CDR3 has 15 residues. V gave up 0 bases and J gave up 4 bases, with 13 bases separating them. Germline CDR1 and CDR2: SGHRS and YFSETQ. Here the CDR3 reads CASSLVGQRVTEAFF. The CDR3 DNA sequence: TGCGCCAGCAGCTTGGTGGGGCAGCGCGTCACTGAAGCTTTCTTT.

In this sample, this clone turned up once. This chain connects TRBV28 to TRBJ1-3; D might be TRBD1 (6 bases). This CDR3 spans 15 amino acids. V was clipped by 5 bases and J by 1 base, with 12 bases between them. Germline V gives CDR1 MDHEN, CDR2 SYDVKM. CDR3 nucleotide sequence: TGTGCCAGCAGTGGGACATACACTTCTGGAAACACCATATATTTT. Translating gives CASSGTYTSGNTIYF.

The J gene is TRBJ2-7, the V gene TRBV27; weak D call: TRBD1 (6 bases). Germline-derived CDR1 and CDR2 are MNHEY and SMNVEV (reference sequence). The CDR3 runs to 15 residues. The V and J ends lost 5 bases and 7 bases respectively, with 21 bases between them. The CDR3 nucleotides are TGTGCCAGCAGTCGCACCGGGACAATAACGGGGGAGCAGTACTTC. Translation gives CASSRTGTITGEQYF.

The gene calls are TRBV6-6 and TRBJ1-1, with TRBD1 as a possible D gene (5 bases). V was cut by 3 bases and J by 5 bases, with 16 bases left in between. This CDR3 region has 15 residues. The germline CDR1 and CDR2 sequences are MNHNY and SVGAGI (reference sequence). Written as DNA, the CDR3 is TGTGCCAGCAGTTATAGGACATCCGACGGGACTGAAGCTTTCTTT. Its protein product is CASSYRTSDGTEAFF.

The rearrangement uses TRBV6-5 and TRBJ1-6, with D possibly being TRBD1 (5 bases). The CDR3 totals 14 residues. Trimming took off 6 bases at V and 7 bases at J, with 13 bases between the two ends. CDR1 is MNHEY and CDR2 is SVGAGI in the germline V gene. CDR3 sequence (DNA): TGTGCCAGCAGGAGGTCAGGGCAGAATTCACCCCTCCACTTT. It is translated as CASRRSGQNSPLHF.

The chain carries TRBV10-2 and TRBJ1-5, with 7 bases aligning to TRBD1. Germline-derived CDR1 and CDR2 are WSHSY and SAAADI. CDR3 length: 13 residues. The V gene end was trimmed by 6 bases and the J gene end by 4 bases; junction bases not matched to a gene: 3. The CDR3 reads CASRSGGNQPQHF. In nucleotides, the CDR3 is TGCGCCAGCAGGTCAGGGGGTAATCAGCCCCAGCATTTT.

The chain has TRBV7-9 and TRBJ1-4; unclear D gene. Per germline, CDR1 SEHNR and CDR2 FQNEAQ (reference sequence). The length of the CDR3 is 12 residues. This chain's CDR3 is CAGEATNEKLFF. The CDR3 coding sequence is TGTGCGGGAGAAGCAACTAATGAAAAACTGTTTTTT. The variable domain in full, with the rest retrieved from reference TRBV7-9 and TRBJ1-4, is DTGVSQNPRHKITKRGQNVTFRCDPISEHNRLYWYRQTLGQGPEFLTYFQNEAQLEKSRLLSDRFSAERPKGSFSTLEIQRTEQGDSAMYLCAGEATNEKLFFGSGTQLSVL.

The chain has TRBV5-4 and TRBJ2-1; 12 nucleotides line up with TRBD2. Germline V gene data show CDR1 as SGHNT and CDR2 as YYREEE (reference sequence). This CDR3 is 16 amino acids long. V shed 0 bases and J 4 bases; nucleotides not matched to a gene: 2. Here the CDR3 reads CASSLGGTSGYNEQFF. CDR3 DNA sequence: TGTGCCAGCAGCTTGGGGGGGACTAGCGGGTACAATGAGCAGTTCTTC.

The chain is built from TRBV5-4 and TRBJ2-3; TRBD2 agrees at 9 bases. CDR3 length equals 16 residues. Germline CDR1 SGHNT, CDR2 YYREEE (reference sequence). The junction had 12 bases not matched to a gene; V was cut back by 4 bases and J by 6 bases. The CDR3 sequence is CASSTPTGGGEDTQYF. CDR3 DNA: TGTGCCAGCAGCACCCCCACCGGCGGGGGGGAGGATACGCAGTATTTT.

The chain joins TRBV18 to TRBJ2-3; D uncertain. V lost 2 bases and J lost 2, with 5 bases in between. The length of the CDR3 is 13 residues. Germline CDR1 and CDR2: KGHSH and LQKENI. CDR3 protein: CASSPGNTDTQYF. For the CDR3, the DNA is TGTGCCAGCTCACCAGGCAACACAGATACGCAGTATTTT.

This clone appeared a few times. This chain links TRBV5-1 with TRBJ1-2; no clear D gene. This CDR3 is 15 amino acids long. V was cut by 7 bases and J by 4 bases, with 20 bases left in between. Germline V gene data show CDR1 as SGHRS and CDR2 as YFSETQ. CDR3 protein: CASGLGLAGSYGYTF. The CDR3 coding sequence is TGCGCCAGCGGTCTAGGTCTAGCGGGCAGCTATGGCTACACCTTC. The full variable domain, its missing parts supplied by reference TRBV5-1 and TRBJ1-2, is KAGVTQTPRYLIKTRGQQVTLSCSPISGHRSVSWYQQTPGQGLQFLFEYFSETQRNKGNFPGRFSGRQFSNSRSEMNVSTLELGDSALYLCASGLGLAGSYGYTFGSGTRLTVV.

Comment on this clone: Other DNA sequences in this specimen translate into the identical CDR3. The chain is built from TRBV7-9 and TRBJ2-7; the match to TRBD1 covers 7 bases. This CDR3 region has 14 residues. Germline CDR1 is SEHNR and CDR2 is FQNEAQ (reference sequence). The V segment lost 6 bases and the J segment 3 bases; nucleotides outside the gene matches: 8. The CDR3 sequence: CASSETGSFYEQYF. The CDR3 region has the DNA TGTGCCAGCAGTGAGACAGGGTCGTTCTACGAGCAGTACTTC.

The genes are TRBV5-1 and TRBJ2-7, with 9 bases fitting TRBD1. This CDR3 comprises 14 residues. V lost 4 bases, J lost 0 bases, and 2 bases stayed unmatched. The germline CDR1 and CDR2 sequences are SGHRS and YFSETQ. The CDR3 DNA follows: TGCGCCAGCAGCACGACAGGGGGCTCCTACGAGCAGTACTTC. Its translation: CASSTTGGSYEQYF.

The rearrangement uses TRBV5-1 and TRBJ1-2; tentative D call: TRBD1 (6 bases). The CDR3 has 12 residues. Per the germline V gene, CDR1 is SGHRS and CDR2 is YFSETQ. V was pared by 3 bases and J by 6 bases, with 9 bases between. The CDR3 is CASSSQGNGYTF. CDR3 nucleotide sequence: TGCGCCAGCAGCTCACAGGGAAATGGCTACACCTTC.

The chain is built from TRBV4-1 and TRBJ2-4; a weak D match, TRBD2 (6 bases). This CDR3 has 20 amino acids. V was clipped by 2 bases and J by 3 bases, with 26 bases between them. The germline V gene encodes CDR1 MGHRA and CDR2 YSYEKL. Here the CDR3 DNA reads TGCGCCAGCAGCCAAAACCACCTACCGGAGGGAGGCGCGTTCAAAAACATTCAGTACTTC. This gives the protein CASSQNHLPEGGAFKNIQYF.